One sample yielded the 11 T cell receptor beta chains listed below, sequenced in a study of tumor and adjacent non-tumor tissue in lung cancer (dated by TCRdb to 2016 to 2019). The library was prepared using multiplex PCR. This sample was sequenced with an Illumina HiSeq 2500. TCRbeta libraries were constructed through three rounds of nested PCR with primers (Table S4) according to protocols modified from ARM-PCR. TCRdb ran its own pipeline on the public reads, namely fastp trimming at Q25 and MiXCR clone calling, and kept in-frame beta chains. Each record represents a unique CDR3 protein, reported with the most common genes and DNA among its rows. In this sample the table shows approximately 68,000 distinct CDR3 sequences, more than 75% of which occur a single time. More than 40% of the sample rests with the top ten. Bulk unsorted tissue served as the source for RNA extraction, and RNA quality was assessed using a NanoDrop ND-1000 and an Agilent 2100. Distant non-tumor tissue taken more than 3 cm from the tumor edge was used as the normal lung sample.

The source material was distant non-tumor lung tissue. Source of these receptors: a man between 60 and 75 years old with non-small cell lung cancer.

A note on this clonotype: Mismatch with germline at one junction end may stem from a read error. The genes are TRBV20-1 and TRBJ1-6, with TRBD1 matching over 7 bases. The CDR3 extends over 14 amino acids. Per the germline V gene, CDR1 is DFQATT and CDR2 is SNEGSKA (reference sequence). The CDR3 DNA follows: TGCAGTGCTCCCCGGGGACAGTTGAATTCTCCCCTCCACTTT. Amino acids: CSAPRGQLNSPLHF.

The table lists this clonotype with a few counts. Given a much more abundant clone one base away, this may be a read error. The chain is built from TRBV19 and TRBJ2-2; 9 bases are shared with TRBD2. The CDR3 runs 15 residues. Trimming removed 11 bases from V and 2 bases from J; junction bases left unmatched: 9. Per germline, CDR1 LNHDA and CDR2 SQIVND (reference sequence). The CDR3 loop reads CALGSGRTNTGELFF. In DNA, the CDR3 is TGTGCCTTAGGGAGCGGGAGGACCAACACCGGGGAGCTGTTTTTT. Based on the CDR3 plus reference TRBV19 and TRBJ2-2, the full variable domain is DGGITQSPKYLFRKEGQNVTLSCEQNLNHDAMYWYRQDPGQGLRLIYYSQIVNDFQKGDIAEGYSVSREKKESFPLTVTSAQKNPTAFYLCALGSGRTNTGELFFGEGSRLTVL.

The gene calls are TRBV29-1 and TRBJ2-1; the D gene is possibly TRBD2 (5 bases). Per the germline V gene, CDR1 is SQVTM and CDR2 is ANQGSEA. The CDR3 runs 8 residues. In nucleotides, the CDR3 is TGCCTAGCCAATGAGCAGTTCTTC. Its protein product is CLANEQFF.

Notes on this clonotype: A much larger clone lies a single base off, so this may be a read error. The chain has TRBV12-3 or TRBV12-4 and TRBJ1-1, with TRBD1 as a possible D gene (6 bases). The CDR3 runs to 14 residues. CDR3 DNA sequence: TGTACCAGCAGTTTATCGACAGGGAACACTGAAGCTTTCTTT. It specifies CTSSLSTGNTEAFF.

With respect to this clonotype: An end of the junction does not agree with germline; a read error may underlie this. V usage is TRBV11-3 and J usage is TRBJ2-1; 9 bases are shared with TRBD2. The germline V gene encodes CDR1 SGHNT and CDR2 YENEEA. This CDR3 region has 15 residues. The CDR3 region is CVSSHEAGGGNEQFF. The CDR3 DNA follows: TGTGTCAGCAGCCATGAAGCGGGAGGTGGCAACGAGCAGTTCTTC.

As concerns this clonotype: The junction does not match germline at one end; this may be a read error. The chain combines TRBV11-1 with TRBJ2-2; a weak D match, TRBD2 (6 bases). The CDR3 is 14 residues long. Germline lookup yields CDR1 SGHAT and CDR2 FQDESV (reference sequence). CDR3 region: CAGSCTSGTGGLFF. Written as DNA, the CDR3 is TGTGCCGGCAGCTGTACTAGTGGCACCGGGGGACTGTTTTTT.

At least ten counts were recorded for this clonotype. The chain uses TRBV18 and TRBJ1-1, with a possible D match to TRBD1 (6 bases). The V gene lost 3 bases and the J gene lost 5 bases, with 13 bases spanning the gap. Looked up from germline, CDR1 is KGHSH and CDR2 is LQKENI. There are 14 residues in the CDR3. The CDR3 DNA reads as TGTGCCAGCTCACCCGGGGGGGCAAGAACTGAAGCTTTCTTT. It codes for CASSPGGARTEAFF.

This clonotype is medium-sized. The chain joins TRBV29-1 to TRBJ2-7; D uncertain. The CDR3 consists of 13 residues. V shed 4 bases and J shed 0 bases, with 10 bases lying between them. The germline CDR1 and CDR2 sequences are SQVTM and ANQGSEA. In DNA form, the CDR3 reads TGCAGCGTTGTTCGAGGTGACTCCTACGAGCAGTACTTC. Protein: CSVVRGDSYEQYF.

On this clonotype itself: An end of the junction does not agree with germline; a read error may underlie this. The rearrangement links TRBV12-3 or TRBV12-4 to TRBJ2-1; tentatively, D is TRBD1 or TRBD2 (5 bases each). This CDR3 contains 15 residues. The CDR3 is CDSSFHHRDLNEQFF. The CDR3 DNA reads TGTGACAGCAGTTTCCATCACCGGGACCTCAATGAGCAGTTCTTC.

This chain connects TRBV11-1 to TRBJ1-6; 7 bases map to TRBD1. This CDR3 is built from 14 residues. Germline loops: CDR1 SGHAT, CDR2 FQDESV (reference sequence). For the CDR3, the DNA is TGTGCAGGCGGCCCGGGACAGCCCCCGGAACCCCTCCACTTT. Protein product: CAGGPGQPPEPLHF.

Note on this clonotype: One end of the junction does not line up with germline, which may come from a read error. The chain uses TRBV29-1 and TRBJ2-3; D is perhaps TRBD1 (6 bases). Germline lookup yields CDR1 SQVTM and CDR2 ANQGSEA. The CDR3 consists of 13 residues. CDR3 nucleotide sequence: TGCAGCGTTAGTCAGGGGACCGCAGATACACAGTATTTT. Translating it yields CSVSQGTADTQYF.